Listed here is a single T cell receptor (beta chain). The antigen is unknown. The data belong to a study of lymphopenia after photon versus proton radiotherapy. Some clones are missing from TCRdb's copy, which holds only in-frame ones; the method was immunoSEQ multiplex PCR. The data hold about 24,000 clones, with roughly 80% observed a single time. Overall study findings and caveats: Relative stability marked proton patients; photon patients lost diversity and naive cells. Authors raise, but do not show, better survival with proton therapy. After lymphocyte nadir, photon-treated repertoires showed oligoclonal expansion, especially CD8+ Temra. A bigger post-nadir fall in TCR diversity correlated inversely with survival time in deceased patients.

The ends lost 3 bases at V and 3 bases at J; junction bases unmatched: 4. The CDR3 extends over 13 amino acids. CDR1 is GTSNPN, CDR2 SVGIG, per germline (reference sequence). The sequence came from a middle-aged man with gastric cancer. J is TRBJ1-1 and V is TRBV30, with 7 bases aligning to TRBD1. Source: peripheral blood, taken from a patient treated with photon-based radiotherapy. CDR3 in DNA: TGTGCCTGGAGGGGGGACAGTTACACTGAAGCTTTCTTT. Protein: CAWRGDSYTEAFF. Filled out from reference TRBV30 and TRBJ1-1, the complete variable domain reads SQTIHQWPATLVQPVGSPLSLECTVEGTSNPNLYWYRQAAGRGLQLLFYSVGIGQISSEVPQNLSASRPQDRQFILSSKKLLLSDSGFYLCAWRGDSYTEAFFGQGTRLTVV.